These T cell receptor beta chains were read from a single sample in a study of T cells after yellow fever vaccination. TCRdb independently ran MiXCR on the 5' RACE reads; one entry per CDR3 protein. The table shows 600,000 to 750,000 distinct CDR3 sequences, with roughly an eighth occurring only once. The sample was PBMCs, taken on the day of the yellow fever booster vaccination. All receptors derive from a man aged 30 to 39 who received the YFV17D yellow fever vaccine. Each CDR3 is given with its conserved first and last residue.

j_call v_call cdr3_aa
TRBJ2-1 TRBV21-1 CASSTGLRKGEQFF
TRBJ1-4 TRBV7-8 CASRHRVREKLFF
TRBJ2-5 TRBV29-1 CSVALTGRYEETQYF
TRBJ2-7 TRBV6-5 CASSYQGQGYEQYF
TRBJ2-7 TRBV6-2/TRBV6-3 CASSLAGGVYEQYF
TRBJ2-1 TRBV5-1 CAPGAEGEQFF
TRBJ1-2 TRBV24-1 CATSDPRNYGYTF
TRBJ2-1 TRBV10-3 CASRDYNNEQFF
TRBJ1-1 TRBV5-1 CASRGTGKDEAFF
TRBJ2-3 TRBV7-2 CASSLSLGVTDTQYF
TRBJ2-5 TRBV20-1 CCAREVGGWPQETQYF
TRBJ2-1 TRBV7-7 CASSLAPSSNEQFF
TRBJ2-1 TRBV12-3/TRBV12-4 CASSRPRGEVGNEQFF
TRBJ2-5 TRBV7-2 CASSRQGGGETQYF
TRBJ2-2 TRBV12-3/TRBV12-4 CASSLALTSGRVGELFF
TRBJ2-2 TRBV6-5 CASSYSASGNTGELFF